The 16 T cell receptor beta chains given below trace back to one sample, sequenced in a study of coeliac disease. Measured with immunoSEQ multiplex PCR; TCRdb has only the in-frame clones, and not every one. The table has several thousand clones, about 64% seen once. The sample consisted of intraepithelial lymphocytes from the gut. The source of these receptors is a woman between 40 and 50 years old.

The V gene is TRBV11-1, the J gene TRBJ2-2; D might be TRBD1 (6 bases). The germline gives CDR1 SGHAT, CDR2 FQDESV (reference sequence). The ends were cut back, 0 bases at V and 4 bases at J, with 15 bases in the middle. The CDR3 loop spans 17 amino acids. The CDR3 region is CASSLARGRGRTGELFF. For the CDR3, the DNA is TGTGCCAGCAGCTTAGCCAGGGGAAGAGGTCGCACCGGGGAGCTGTTTTTT. The variable domain in full, with the rest retrieved from reference TRBV11-1 and TRBJ2-2, is EAEVAQSPRYKITEKSQAVAFWCDPISGHATLYWYRQILGQGPELLVQFQDESVVDDSQLPKDRFSAERLKGVDSTLKIQPAELGDSAMYLCASSLARGRGRTGELFFGEGSRLTVL.

This clone was seen a handful of times. The CDR3 DNA sequence: TGTGCCAGCAGCCCCCAGGGGGGCGGACTTTGGTACTTC. It is translated as CASSPQGGGLWYF. The V and J genes are TRBV5-4 and TRBJ2-7; possible D gene TRBD1, 7 bases. Germline V gene sequence: CDR1 SGHNT, CDR2 YYREEE (reference sequence). Trimming left V 4 bases short and J 12 bases short, with 20 bases between. The CDR3 extends over 13 amino acids.

This clone ranks as medium-sized. The genes are TRBV27 and TRBJ2-7; D is uncertain. Looked up from germline, CDR1 is MNHEY and CDR2 is SMNVEV (reference sequence). This CDR3 region has 13 residues. V dropped 0 bases and J dropped 6 bases, with 9 bases sitting between them. The CDR3 sequence is CASSLSSGREQYF. In DNA, the CDR3 is TGTGCCAGCAGTTTATCTTCGGGTCGCGAGCAGTACTTC.

The J gene is TRBJ2-1, the V gene TRBV9; 7 bases are a match to TRBD2. The CDR3 covers 15 residues. In germline, CDR1 is SGDLS, CDR2 YYNGEE. V shed 1 base and J 0 bases; nucleotides not matched to a gene: 1. The CDR3 protein is CASSVRGSSYNEQFF. The DNA for the CDR3 is TGTGCCAGCAGCGTACGCGGGAGCTCCTACAATGAGCAGTTCTTC.

The gene calls are TRBV15 and TRBJ2-1; D is possibly TRBD2 (5 bases). CDR1 LNHNV and CDR2 YYDKDF come from the germline V gene (reference sequence). V lost 0 bases and J 9 bases, leaving 15 bases between the germline ends. The CDR3 is 15 amino acids. The DNA of the CDR3 is TGTGCCACCAGCAGAGATGGCAGAGGGTCAGGTGAGCAGTTCTTC. Encoded protein: CATSRDGRGSGEQFF.

The sample holds a few counts of this clone. The CDR3 here is CASKGTSGRDTQYF. The CDR3 coding sequence is TGTGCCAGCAAGGGAACTAGCGGCAGGGATACGCAGTATTTT. The chain joins TRBV6-6 to TRBJ2-3, with 8 bases matching TRBD2. The CDR3 contains 14 residues. The J segment lost 6 bases and the V segment lost 7 bases, leaving 9 bases of the junction unmatched. CDR1 MNHNY and CDR2 SVGAGI come from the germline V gene (reference sequence).

This clone has just a few counts. V is TRBV18 and J is TRBJ2-7, with 11 bases matching TRBD1. The trim removed 4 bases at V and 5 bases at J, leaving 7 bases unmatched. The germline V gene has CDR1 KGHSH and CDR2 LQKENI. The CDR3 covers 15 residues. This CDR3 reads CASSQGQGGSDEQYF. As DNA, the CDR3 is TGTGCCAGCTCACAGGGACAGGGGGGGAGCGACGAGCAGTACTTC.

The genes are TRBV6-4 and TRBJ2-1; 9 positions agree with TRBD2. J lost 6 bases, V lost 2 bases, and 11 bases had no gene match. Germline V CDR1 and CDR2: MRHNA, SNTAGT. The CDR3 extends over 17 amino acids. This chain's CDR3 is CASSDHASSGSINEQFF. The DNA for the CDR3 is TGTGCCAGCAGTGACCACGCGAGTAGCGGGAGTATCAATGAGCAGTTCTTC.

The chain joins TRBV9 to TRBJ2-1, with 7 positions matching TRBD1. Germline trimming cut 3 bases from V and 2 bases from J; bases unmatched to any gene: 5. Per germline, CDR1 SGDLS and CDR2 YYNGEE. This CDR3 has 15 residues. The CDR3: CASSARDRTYNEQFF. The CDR3 nucleotides read TGTGCCAGCAGCGCTCGGGACAGAACCTACAATGAGCAGTTCTTC.

The chain recombines TRBV11-2 with TRBJ2-1, with a weak D call TRBD2 (6 bases). The germline V and J ends were trimmed by 8 bases and 3 bases, with 17 bases remaining between them. This CDR3 is 15 amino acids long. From germline, CDR1 is SGHAT and CDR2 FQNNGV. The CDR3 spells CASQLRRGVYNEQFF. Here the CDR3 DNA reads TGTGCCAGCCAACTTAGGCGGGGTGTCTACAATGAGCAGTTCTTC. The variable domain in full, with the rest retrieved from reference TRBV11-2 and TRBJ2-1, is EAGVAQSPRYKIIEKRQSVAFWCNPISGHATLYWYQQILGQGPKLLIQFQNNGVVDDSQLPKDRFSAERLKGVDSTLKIQPAKLEDSAVYLCASQLRRGVYNEQFFGPGTRLTVL.

This clone was seen a few times. This rearrangement joins TRBV7-9 to TRBJ2-5; maybe TRBD1 (6 bases). With 1 base removed from V and 2 bases from J, the gap between germline ends came to 14 bases. Germline lookup yields CDR1 SEHNR and CDR2 FQNEAQ (reference sequence). The CDR3 runs 16 residues. The CDR3 sequence is CASSLDETGRQETQYF. The DNA of the CDR3 is TGTGCCAGCAGCTTAGACGAGACAGGCCGACAAGAGACCCAGTACTTC.

The CDR3 loop reads CASSPDGPSGGELFF. The CDR3 DNA reads TGTGCCAGCAGCCCAGACGGTCCTTCGGGCGGGGAGCTGTTTTTT. The chain combines TRBV11-3 with TRBJ2-2, with D hard to call. CDR1 is SGHNT and CDR2 is YENEEA in the germline V gene. This CDR3 spans 15 amino acids. Deletions cut 5 bases from V and 7 bases from J, with 17 bases between.

The V gene is TRBV7-8, the J gene TRBJ1-3, with D unresolved. Looked up from germline, CDR1 is SGHVS and CDR2 is FQNEAQ. Trimming removed 2 bases from V and 0 bases from J, with 11 bases in between. This CDR3 has 16 amino acids. The CDR3, as DNA: TGTGCCAGCAGCTTAATCCCACTGAGCTCTGGAAACACCATATATTTT. It is translated as CASSLIPLSSGNTIYF.

V usage is TRBV6-5 and J usage is TRBJ1-3; TRBD1 might be the D (6 bases). Germline CDR1 is MNHEY and CDR2 is SVGAGI. V was clipped by 8 bases and J by 0 bases, with 11 bases between them. This CDR3 has 14 residues. CDR3 DNA: TGTGCCAGCGGGTTACAGGGCTCTGGAAACACCATATATTTT. It translates to CASGLQGSGNTIYF.

The chain links TRBV7-2 to TRBJ2-7, with 12 bases aligning to TRBD2. The CDR3 length is 15 residues. Trimming took 4 bases from V and 5 from J; bases not matched to a gene: 6. The germline gives CDR1 SGHTA, CDR2 FQGNSA. The CDR3 loop reads CASSYSSGRAHEQYF. The CDR3 DNA reads TGTGCCAGCAGCTATTCTAGCGGGAGGGCCCACGAGCAGTACTTC. Drawing the rest from reference TRBV7-2 and TRBJ2-7, the complete variable domain is GAGVSQSPSNKVTEKGKDVELRCDPISGHTALYWYRQSLGQGLEFLIYFQGNSAPDKSGLPSDRFSAERTGGSVSTLTIQRTQQEDSAVYLCASSYSSGRAHEQYFGPGTRLTVT.

This sequence joins TRBV7-2 and TRBJ1-2; D remains unclear. The CDR3 contains 16 residues. V was shortened by 2 bases and J by 8 bases, with 21 bases between the two germline ends. Germline loops: CDR1 SGHTA, CDR2 FQGNSA. DNA of the CDR3: TGTGCCAGCAGCTTATCGGCGGGAGGGCACACCGGGGGCTACACCTTC. It yields the protein CASSLSAGGHTGGYTF.